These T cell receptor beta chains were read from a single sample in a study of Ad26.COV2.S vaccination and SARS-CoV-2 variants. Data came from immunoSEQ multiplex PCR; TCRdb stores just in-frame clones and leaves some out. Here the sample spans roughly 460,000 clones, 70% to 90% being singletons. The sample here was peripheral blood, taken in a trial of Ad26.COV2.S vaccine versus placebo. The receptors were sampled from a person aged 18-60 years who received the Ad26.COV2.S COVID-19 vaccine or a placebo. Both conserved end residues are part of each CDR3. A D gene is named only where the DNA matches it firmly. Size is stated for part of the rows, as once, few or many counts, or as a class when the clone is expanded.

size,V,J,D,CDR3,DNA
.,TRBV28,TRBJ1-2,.,CASSSPDRTHSYTF,TGTGCCAGCAGTTCCCCGGACCGGACCCACAGCTACACCTTC
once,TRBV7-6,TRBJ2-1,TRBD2,CASSPTSGRPYNEQFF,TGTGCCAGCAGCCCGACTAGCGGGCGCCCGTACAATGAGCAGTTCTTC
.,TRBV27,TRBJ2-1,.,CASSPGLAPFNEQFF,TGTGCCAGCAGCCCCGGGCTAGCGCCATTCAATGAGCAGTTCTTC
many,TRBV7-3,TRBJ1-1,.,CASSPHTEAFF,TGTGCCAGCAGCCCCCACACTGAAGCTTTCTTT
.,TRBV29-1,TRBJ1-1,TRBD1,CSVFPKVGTDAFF,TGCAGCGTTTTCCCGAAGGTTGGGACAGACGCTTTCTTT
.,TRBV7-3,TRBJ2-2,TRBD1,CASSSTGGTGELFF,TGTGCCAGCAGCTCCACAGGGGGCACCGGGGAGCTGTTTTTT
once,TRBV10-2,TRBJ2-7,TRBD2,CASSASGSSYEQYF,TGCGCCAGCAGTGCTAGCGGGAGCTCCTACGAGCAGTACTTC
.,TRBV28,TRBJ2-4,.,CASSRRPTRSDIQYF,TGTGCCAGCAGCAGAAGACCCACGAGGAGTGACATTCAGTACTTC
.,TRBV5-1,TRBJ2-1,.,CASNPGGVSYNEQFF,TGCGCCAGCAACCCAGGGGGGGTCTCCTACAATGAGCAGTTCTTC
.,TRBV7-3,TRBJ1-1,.,CASSPSGGNTEAFF,TGTGCCAGCAGCCCCTCGGGTGGCAACACTGAAGCTTTCTTT
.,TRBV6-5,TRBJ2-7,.,CASSYTSGGPYEQYF,TGTGCCAGCAGTTACACCTCCGGGGGCCCCTACGAGCAGTACTTC
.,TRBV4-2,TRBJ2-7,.,CASSQGLTREQYF,TGTGCCAGCAGCCAAGGACTCACTAGAGAGCAGTACTTC
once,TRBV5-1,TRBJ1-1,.,CASSLVASMNTEAFF,TGCGCCAGCAGCTTGGTTGCGTCTATGAACACTGAAGCTTTCTTT
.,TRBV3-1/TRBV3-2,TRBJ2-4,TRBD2,CASSQDYTGGTTKLYF,TGTGCCAGCAGCCAAGATTATACGGGGGGAACAACGAAACTTTACTTC
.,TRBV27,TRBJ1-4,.,CASSLRRPANNEKLFF,TGTGCCAGCAGTTTACGCAGGCCGGCAAATAATGAAAAACTGTTTTTT
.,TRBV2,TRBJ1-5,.,CASKEGGVQGNQPQHF,TGTGCCAGCAAAGAGGGGGGGGTTCAAGGCAATCAGCCCCAGCATTTT
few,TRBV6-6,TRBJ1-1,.,CASSYSPGSTEAFF,TGTGCCAGCAGTTACTCCCCAGGGTCCACTGAAGCTTTCTTT
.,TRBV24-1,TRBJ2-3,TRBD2,CATSDFGTSGRESDTQYF,TGTGCCACCAGTGATTTTGGGACTAGCGGGAGGGAGTCAGATACGCAGTATTTT
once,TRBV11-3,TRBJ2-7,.,CASSRLEGVNHEQYF,TGTGCCAGCAGCCGACTCGAAGGGGTAAACCACGAGCAGTACTTC
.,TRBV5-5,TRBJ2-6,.,CASSLGVLSGANVLTF,TGTGCCAGCAGCTTAGGTGTTCTCTCTGGGGCCAACGTCCTGACTTTC
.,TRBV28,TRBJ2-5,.,CASSLLSSGPQYF,TGTGCCAGCAGTTTACTGTCGTCGGGACCCCAGTACTTC
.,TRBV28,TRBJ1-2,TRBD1,CASSLTGRPYTF,TGTGCCAGCAGTTTGACAGGGAGGCCCTACACCTTC
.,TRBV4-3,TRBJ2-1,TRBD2,CASSQGFGGGEFNEQFF,TGCGCCAGCAGCCAAGGATTCGGCGGGGGGGAATTCAATGAGCAGTTCTTC
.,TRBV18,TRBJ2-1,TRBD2,CASSPGTRGDEQFF,TGTGCCAGCTCACCAGGGACTAGGGGCGATGAGCAGTTCTTC
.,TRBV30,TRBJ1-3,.,CAWSVLSGNTIYF,TGTGCCTGGAGTGTCCTTAGCGGAAACACCATATATTTT
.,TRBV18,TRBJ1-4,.,CASSPGEGRNEKLFF,TGTGCCAGCTCACCAGGAGAGGGGCGTAATGAAAAACTGTTTTTT
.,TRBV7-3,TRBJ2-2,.,CASSLRERGTGELFF,TGTGCCAGCAGCTTAAGGGAGAGGGGGACCGGGGAGCTGTTTTTT
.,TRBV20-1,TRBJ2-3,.,CSASLPDSTDTQYF,TGCAGTGCTAGTCTTCCAGATAGCACAGATACGCAGTATTTT
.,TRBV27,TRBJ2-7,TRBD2,CASSSRLATGDEQYF,TGTGCCAGCAGTTCCAGACTAGCAACGGGTGACGAGCAGTACTTC
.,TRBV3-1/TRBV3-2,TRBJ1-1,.,CASSLKVQGNTEAFF,TGTGCCAGCAGCCTGAAAGTACAGGGGAACACTGAAGCTTTCTTT
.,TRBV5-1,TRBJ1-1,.,CASSLEGTEAFF,TGCGCCAGCAGCTTGGAGGGCACTGAAGCTTTCTTT
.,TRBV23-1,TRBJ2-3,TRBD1,CASSPPQGARCPDTQYF,TGCGCCAGCAGTCCACCACAGGGGGCCCGGTGTCCAGATACGCAGTATTTT
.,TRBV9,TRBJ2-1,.,CASSVGGRSYNEQFF,TGTGCCAGCAGCGTAGGAGGGCGGTCCTACAATGAGCAGTTCTTC